What follows describes a single T cell receptor (beta chain). No cognate antigen has been identified for it. Base quality data are lacking; no much larger clone is found one base away. Receptor amplification or capture employed 5' RACE. Sequencing used an Illumina HiSeq 2500. The second PCR ran for roughly 6 to 11 cycles and used a J-beta primer mix along with a sample-barcoded 5' primer. A template-switch 5' adaptor carrying 12 random nucleotides introduced a unique molecular identifier onto each TCR beta cDNA molecule. Each sample yielded at least 3 million CDR3-containing paired-end reads. First-strand cDNA synthesis was performed from all RNA using the Mint cDNA synthesis kit, with priming by a TRBC-specific oligonucleotide. Following uracil-DNA glycosylase treatment, a first 18-cycle PCR with universal primers M1SS and BC2_uni_R was performed on all cDNA. The authors' pipeline ran thus. Normalization of each sample was performed by random selection of 1 million high-quality reads, each carrying a distinct molecular identifier. Reads with shared molecular identifiers were discarded instead of being binned into consensus sequences. MiTCR, set to a Q25 quality threshold and the strictest error-elimination algorithm, was used for CDR3 identification, clonotype clustering and error correction. A nonparametric unseen species model with Euler transformation was used to estimate a lower bound on total TCR beta diversity. TCRdb reworked the public reads: Q25 trimming with fastp, MiXCR clone assembly, productive beta chains retained. Under each unique CDR3 protein, matching rows form one entry showing the most common genes and DNA. The authors' filters were not applied to this entry. The sample data list about 1.8 million distinct CDR3 sequences, and about 49% of these were observed just once. Of the sample, roughly 2.1% is held by the ten largest clones.

Measured from the cysteine to the phenylalanine, the CDR3 is 14 residues long. Only the CDR3 DNA stays, 42 bases, in frame from base 1. CDR1 KGHSH and CDR2 LQKENI were looked up in the germline V gene. Trimming accounts for 2 bases at V and 8 bases at J, while the number of junction bases matched to no gene is 8. This record comes from a study of blood T cells in healthy people across ages (dated by TCRdb to between 2014 and 2016). At the level of the whole study: In model experiments, template switching captured roughly one uniquely barcoded TCR beta cDNA molecule for every two T cells. To avoid experimental bias, donors of different ages were randomly spread across the sequencing lanes. The donors were divided into four age groups: young (average around 15 years), middle-aged (about 40), aged (roughly 66) and long-lived (roughly 82). To track age-related changes in TCR beta repertoire diversity, the study relied on deep sequencing normalized with unique cDNA molecular identifiers. Using the same blood draw, the study looked at two additional independent replicas of 1 million unique cDNA reads for two donors, one aged 18 to 29 and the other aged 80 or older.

Overall results and qualifications from the work: The long-lived group showed more naive CD4+ T cells, fewer expanded clones and increased TCR diversity than the aged group, suggesting age selection. Estimates of total diversity from one million sequenced T cells were regarded as lower bounds and underestimates. As age increased, observed TCR beta diversity per million T cells dropped in a roughly linear way, and a significant reduction was already evident by age approximately 40. A strong correlation was found between observed TCR beta diversity and the percentage of naive T cells measured by flow cytometry. Since profiling was done on bulk unsorted PBMCs, naive and antigen-experienced compartments could not be conclusively compared. Donor CMV infection status was unknown, potentially confounding age-related changes in expanded clonotypes.

Donors were a few dozen systemically healthy Caucasian individuals from Russia aged 6 to 90 years. Roughly 9 milliliters of peripheral blood were drawn from each donor into EDTA-treated Vacutainer tubes. PBMCs were isolated by Ficoll-Paque density-gradient centrifugation, with at least 7 million obtained per sample. Total RNA was extracted from PBMCs with Trizol reagent, with at least 5 micrograms obtained per sample. The percentages of naive CD45RAhigh/CD27high T cells were determined by flow cytometry on a PBMC aliquot from every donor. The TCR comes from a woman aged 40 to 55 in good health. Material for sequencing was blood. The receptor chain draws on TRBV18 and TRBJ1-2; TRBD1 lines up with 7 middle nucleotides. Here is the DNA: TGTGCCAGCTCACCAGAGACAGGGCTCTTGGGCTACACCTTC. Its translation is CASSPETGLLGYTF.